Presented here are 23 T cell receptor beta chains from one specimen sequenced in a study of T-cell reconstitution after alpha-beta-depleted transplantation in children. Construction of the TCRbeta library involved unique molecular identifiers. TCRdb processed the PCR reads anew with MiXCR; each CDR3 protein has one entry. The table includes about 340,000 distinct CDR3 sequences, 10% detected once. The specimen comprised PBMCs from the stem cell graft donor, sampled from the stem cell graft. The receptors stem from a human donor who donated a stem cell graft to a child with acute lymphoblastic leukemia.

This clonotype was seen a few times. The V and J genes are TRBV7-2 and TRBJ2-3; D call uncertain. Germline CDR1 reads SGHTA; CDR2 reads FQGNSA. V lost 0 bases, J lost 2 bases, and 6 bases lay in between. This CDR3 is built from 14 residues. The CDR3 nucleotides are TGTGCCAGCAGCTTAGCGAGGCTCACAGATACGCAGTATTTT. The encoded protein is CASSLARLTDTQYF. The full variable domain, completed using reference TRBV7-2 and TRBJ2-3, is GAGVSQSPSNKVTEKGKDVELRCDPISGHTALYWYRQSLGQGLEFLIYFQGNSAPDKSGLPSDRFSAERTGGSVSTLTIQRTQQEDSAVYLCASSLARLTDTQYFGPGTRLTVL.

In this sample, this clonotype turned up many times. The rearrangement uses TRBV6-2 or TRBV6-3 and TRBJ2-1; 16 nucleotides match TRBD2. Trimming at V came to 4 bases and at J to 10 bases, leaving 10 bases not matched to a gene. In germline, CDR1 is MNHEY, CDR2 SVGEGT. CDR3 length equals 17 residues. The CDR3 here is CASSSGTSGRAFSEQFF. CDR3 DNA sequence: TGTGCCAGCAGTTCCGGGACTAGCGGGAGGGCCTTCAGCGAGCAGTTCTTC.

The chain couples TRBV5-1 to TRBJ1-2, with 8 bases lining up with TRBD1. V dropped 0 bases and J dropped 6; count of bases not matched to a gene: 4. CDR3 size: 14 residues. CDR1 is SGHRS, CDR2 YFSETQ, per germline. Here the CDR3 reads CASSLADRADGYTF. The CDR3 region has the DNA TGCGCCAGCAGCTTGGCGGACAGGGCAGATGGCTACACCTTC.

Ten or more counts support this clonotype. The V gene is TRBV27, the J gene TRBJ2-1, with 9 bases lining up with TRBD2. The CDR3 runs 15 residues. The trim removed 3 bases at V and 7 bases at J, leaving 7 bases unmatched. Germline assignment: CDR1 MNHEY and CDR2 SMNVEV (reference sequence). CDR3 nucleotide sequence: TGTGCCAGCAGTTTCCAGAGCGGGAGGTTGAATGAGCAGTTCTTC. Amino acid sequence: CASSFQSGRLNEQFF.

This clonotype occurred a few times. This chain links TRBV20-1 with TRBJ2-7; TRBD1 might be the D (6 bases). The germline CDR1 and CDR2 sequences are DFQATT and SNEGSKA (reference sequence). Between the trimmed V and J ends, which lost 0 bases and 8 bases, there was a span of 11 bases. The CDR3 spans 12 residues. This CDR3 reads CSARDQGPKQYF. CDR3 bases: TGCAGTGCTAGAGATCAGGGGCCTAAGCAGTACTTC.

This chain joins TRBV5-6 and TRBJ2-1; D gene unclear. Germline CDR1 reads SGHDT; CDR2 reads YYEEEE. The V end lost 7 bases, the J end lost 14 bases, and 10 bases lay between the germline ends. The CDR3 is 9 residues long. Here the CDR3 reads CASGREKFF. The CDR3 DNA follows: TGTGCCAGCGGTCGAGAGAAGTTCTTC.

The chain has TRBV7-6 and TRBJ2-1; D call uncertain. Germline CDR1 is SGHVS and CDR2 is FNYEAQ. V was shortened by 2 bases and J by 3 bases, with 14 bases between the two germline ends. The CDR3 runs to 16 residues. CDR3 in amino acids: CASSLSTADRYNEQFF. CDR3 nucleotide sequence: TGTGCCAGCAGCTTAAGCACGGCGGACCGCTACAATGAGCAGTTCTTC.

This chain links TRBV7-9 with TRBJ2-1; 11 positions agree with TRBD2. Trimming took 4 bases from V and 9 from J; bases not matched to a gene: 8. Germline CDR1 and CDR2: SEHNR and FQNEAQ (reference sequence). The CDR3 length is 15 residues. The CDR3 DNA is TGTGCCAGCAGCTCCAGGGGGCTAGCGGGAGGTGAGCAGTTCTTC. It codes for CASSSRGLAGGEQFF.

The V and J genes are TRBV4-3 and TRBJ2-7; 9 bases line up with TRBD1. CDR1 and CDR2 (germline): LGHNA, YSLEER. J was trimmed by 2 bases and V by 0 bases; bases with no gene match: 5. The CDR3 consists of 16 residues. The CDR3 DNA sequence: TGCGCCAGCAGCCAAGATGGGGGGGACAGGGCCTACGAGCAGTACTTC. It encodes CASSQDGGDRAYEQYF.

The gene calls are TRBV12-5 and TRBJ1-2, with 11 bases that match TRBD1. The V segment lost 4 bases and the J segment 6 bases; nucleotides outside the gene matches: 4. There are 14 residues in the CDR3. The germline CDR1 and CDR2 sequences are LGHNT and FRNRAP. The CDR3 region is CASGSEGQGDGYTF. The DNA for the CDR3 is TGTGCTAGTGGTTCCGAGGGACAGGGGGATGGCTACACCTTC.

This clonotype appeared a few times. This chain links TRBV29-1 with TRBJ2-3; D remains unclear. Germline V lookup: CDR1 SQVTM, CDR2 ANQGSEA. This CDR3 has 14 residues. The ends were cut back, 1 base at V and 2 bases at J, with 10 bases in the middle. CDR3 amino acids: CSVEGWPNTDTQYF. The CDR3, as DNA: TGCAGCGTTGAAGGATGGCCCAACACAGATACGCAGTATTTT.

This chain connects TRBV7-6 to TRBJ2-3; the D gene is possibly TRBD2 (5 bases). V was shortened by 1 base and J by 1 base, with 9 bases between the two germline ends. The CDR3 totals 15 residues. Germline CDR1 and CDR2: SGHVS and FNYEAQ. The CDR3 coding sequence is TGTGCCAGCAGCTTAGAATTGCGGGGCACAGATACGCAGTATTTT. Protein sequence: CASSLELRGTDTQYF.

This clonotype was seen only a few times. This chain connects TRBV12-3 or TRBV12-4 to TRBJ2-2; 9 nucleotides agree with TRBD1. The V and J ends lost 11 bases and 5 bases, in that order; junction bases with no gene match: 6. The CDR3 loop spans 13 amino acids. The CDR3 loop is CAEGQGKTGELFF. The CDR3 DNA follows: TGTGCCGAGGGACAGGGAAAGACCGGGGAGCTGTTTTTT.

The chain recombines TRBV6-5 with TRBJ2-7; 10 bases match TRBD2. After removal of 0 bases from V and 5 bases from J, the junction contained 4 bases not matched to a gene. This CDR3 is 15 amino acids long. Germline V lookup: CDR1 MNHEY, CDR2 SVGAGI. In nucleotides, the CDR3 is TGTGCCAGCAGTTACTCGACTAGCGGGCCCCACGAGCAGTACTTC. This codes for CASSYSTSGPHEQYF.

This clonotype turned up a few times. V usage is TRBV29-1 and J usage is TRBJ2-7; 11 nucleotides match TRBD1. With 6 bases clipped from V and 3 bases from J, the junction kept 7 bases outside the gene matches. This CDR3 is built from 14 residues. The germline V gene has CDR1 SQVTM and CDR2 ANQGSEA. The CDR3 DNA sequence: TGCAGCGTCCGCCCGGGACAGGGGGTCTACGAGCAGTACTTC. It specifies CSVRPGQGVYEQYF.

This clonotype was counted only a few times. Sequence at one end of the junction differs from germline and may be a read error. DNA for the CDR3: TGTGCCTGCAGTCCCCGCCCTTCAGGGGGCTGGATGGGGAACACTGAAGCTTTCTTT. Protein sequence: CACSPRPSGGWMGNTEAFF. The chain joins TRBV12-3 or TRBV12-4 to TRBJ1-1; 8 positions match TRBD1. The CDR3 runs 19 residues.

The rearrangement joins TRBV19 to TRBJ2-1; the match to TRBD2 covers 7 bases. Germline CDR1 and CDR2: LNHDA and SQIVND (reference sequence). The CDR3 totals 14 residues. Trimming removed 4 bases from V and 9 bases from J; junction bases left unmatched: 9. DNA for the CDR3: TGTGCCAGTAGTACCACGATACTAGCGTCTGAGCAGTTCTTC. Encoded protein: CASSTTILASEQFF.

In this sample, this clonotype turned up a few times. This chain links TRBV28 with TRBJ1-4; a weak D match, TRBD1 (6 bases). Germline CDR1 and CDR2: MDHEN and SYDVKM. Trimming took off 8 bases at V and 5 bases at J, with 15 bases between the two ends. The CDR3 sequence is 14 residues long. CDR3 amino acids: CASGLDSINEKLFF. The DNA of the CDR3 is TGTGCCAGCGGACTGGACAGTATAAATGAAAAACTGTTTTTT.

This clonotype was detected a few times. This sequence joins TRBV5-1 and TRBJ2-7; D perhaps matches TRBD1 (5 bases). Germline CDR1 is SGHRS and CDR2 is YFSETQ. The CDR3 has 14 amino acids. The V gene lost 0 bases and the J gene lost 2 bases, with 9 bases spanning the gap. CDR3: CASSLDQGTYEQYF. Written as DNA, the CDR3 is TGCGCCAGCAGCTTGGATCAGGGTACCTACGAGCAGTACTTC. Variable domain in full (rest from reference TRBV5-1 and TRBJ2-7): KAGVTQTPRYLIKTRGQQVTLSCSPISGHRSVSWYQQTPGQGLQFLFEYFSETQRNKGNFPGRFSGRQFSNSRSEMNVSTLELGDSALYLCASSLDQGTYEQYFGPGTRLTVT.

The rearrangement joins TRBV9 to TRBJ2-7; D is ambiguous. Germline lookup yields CDR1 SGDLS and CDR2 YYNGEE. CDR3 length equals 14 residues. V was trimmed by 0 bases and J by 5 bases, leaving 12 bases between them. The CDR3 DNA reads TGTGCCAGCAGCGTAGATTTGGGAAAAAACGAGCAGTACTTC. As protein: CASSVDLGKNEQYF.

The J gene is TRBJ2-4, the V gene TRBV4-1; no reliable D call. The CDR3 extends over 14 amino acids. Germline V gene data show CDR1 as MGHRA and CDR2 as YSYEKL. The V end lost 1 base, the J end lost 1 base, and 5 bases lay between the germline ends. This CDR3 is CASSQGWAKNIQYF. In DNA, the CDR3 is TGCGCCAGCAGCCAAGGATGGGCCAAAAACATTCAGTACTTC.

This clonotype was detected ten times or more. The rearrangement joins TRBV5-1 to TRBJ2-5; TRBD1 matches at 9 bases. The CDR3 contains 16 residues. V lost 4 bases and J lost 2; bases outside the gene matches: 9. CDR1 and CDR2 (germline): SGHRS, YFSETQ. The chain's CDR3 is CASSGRDRDGQETQYF. CDR3 DNA: TGCGCCAGCAGCGGAAGGGACAGGGACGGTCAAGAGACCCAGTACTTC.

This clonotype was counted at least ten times. This rearrangement joins TRBV27 to TRBJ2-7; TRBD2 agrees at 7 bases. V shed 3 bases, J shed 3 bases, and the junction held 8 bases outside the gene matches. This CDR3 has 15 amino acids. The germline V gene has CDR1 MNHEY and CDR2 SMNVEV (reference sequence). CDR3 nucleotide sequence: TGTGCCAGCAGTTTGTCCAGGACTAGTCTCTACGAGCAGTACTTC. This sequence encodes CASSLSRTSLYEQYF.